What follows describes a single T cell receptor beta chain. Different DNA sequences within this sample yield the same CDR3. Looked up from germline, CDR1 is MNHEY and CDR2 is SVGAGI. With 6 bases removed from V and 7 bases from J, the gap between germline ends came to 13 bases. The CDR3 is made up of 13 amino acids. The sample originates from a study of shared clonotypes between healthy human individuals. CD45RO-negative, CCR7-positively selected cells formed the naive CD8 fraction, excluding terminally differentiated effector memory CD45RA+ cells. Using immunoSEQ multiplex PCR, the repertoire was profiled, and TCRdb retains in-frame clones only, with some absent. The table has millions of clones, just under 95% seen once.

Sequenced sample: naive CD8+ T cells sorted from blood. The source of this sequence is a young man in good health. The genes are TRBV6-5 and TRBJ2-1; weak D call: TRBD2 (6 bases). The CDR3 nucleotides read TGTGCCAGCAGCCCGGGACTTTTAAATGAGCAGTTCTTC. It yields the protein CASSPGLLNEQFF.